The rows below give T cell receptor beta chains drawn from one sample of a study of somatic mutations in cytotoxic T cells in rheumatoid arthritis. Measured with immunoSEQ multiplex PCR; TCRdb has only the in-frame clones, and not every one. Here the sample spans under 20,000 clones, 80% to 90% being singletons. Sequencing used CD8+ T cells sorted from blood. These receptors were collected from a man aged 40-55 years in good health. Each CDR3 is given with its conserved first and last residue. A D gene is named only where the DNA matches it firmly. Clone size is given for some rows only: seen once, a few or many times, or a class if the clone is expanded.

J	size	V	D	CDR3	DNA
TRBJ2-2	NA	TRBV4-3	TRBD2	CASSPPPGLANTGELFF	TGCGCCAGCAGCCCGCCTCCGGGACTAGCAAACACCGGGGAGCTGTTTTTT
TRBJ2-2	NA	TRBV27	NA	CASSFVGGNTGELFF	TGTGCCAGCAGTTTCGTGGGTGGGAACACCGGGGAGCTGTTTTTT
TRBJ2-1	NA	TRBV28	TRBD2	CASSFWREKDEQFF	TGTGCCAGCAGTTTCTGGCGGGAGAAGGATGAGCAGTTCTTC
TRBJ2-7	NA	TRBV6-5	NA	CASSYGLAKYEQYF	TGTGCCAGCAGTTACGGGCTAGCGAAGTACGAGCAGTACTTC
TRBJ2-1	NA	TRBV27	TRBD2	CASSPGTSGYNEQFF	TGTGCCAGCAGTCCCGGGACTAGCGGTTACAATGAGCAGTTCTTC
TRBJ2-2	few	TRBV5-1	TRBD1	CASSDILGQGDTGELFF	TGCGCCAGCAGCGATATTCTGGGGCAGGGGGACACCGGGGAGCTGTTTTTT
TRBJ2-3	once	TRBV14	TRBD2	CASSPEGGTSTDTQYF	TGTGCCAGCAGCCCCGAGGGAGGGACTAGCACAGATACGCAGTATTTT
TRBJ2-3	NA	TRBV25-1	NA	CASSVASTDTQYF	TGTGCCAGCAGTGTGGCTAGCACAGATACGCAGTATTTT
TRBJ2-1	NA	TRBV13	NA	CASSLGAPNEQFF	TGTGCCAGCAGCTTAGGAGCGCCAAATGAGCAGTTCTTC
TRBJ1-5	NA	TRBV19	NA	CASSPRQEYSNQPQHF	TGTGCCAGTAGTCCTCGACAGGAATATAGCAATCAGCCCCAGCATTTT
TRBJ1-1	few	TRBV9	NA	CASSEGGEMNTEAFF	TGTGCCAGCAGCGAAGGGGGGGAAATGAACACTGAAGCTTTCTTT
TRBJ1-1	NA	TRBV4-1	TRBD1	CASSQKTGKHNPGEAFF	TGCGCCAGCAGCCAAAAGACAGGGAAACATAATCCAGGTGAAGCTTTCTTT
TRBJ2-5	NA	TRBV27	NA	CASSFIRGQGQETQYF	TGTGCCAGCAGTTTCATCCGAGGCCAGGGTCAAGAGACCCAGTACTTC
TRBJ1-3	NA	TRBV27	TRBD1	CASRKGQAPRSSGNTIYF	TGTGCCAGCAGAAAGGGACAGGCCCCGAGGTCCTCTGGAAACACCATATATTTT
TRBJ2-5	NA	TRBV29-1	TRBD1	CSVGTGSETQYF	TGCAGCGTTGGGACAGGGTCAGAGACCCAGTACTTC
TRBJ2-7	once	TRBV4-3	NA	CASSQDLGSYEQYF	TGCGCCAGCAGCCAAGATTTGGGGTCCTACGAGCAGTACTTC
TRBJ2-2	NA	TRBV13	NA	CASSLGLSSGINTGELFF	TGTGCCAGCAGCTTAGGCCTTAGTAGCGGAATCAACACCGGGGAGCTGTTTTTT
TRBJ2-5	few	TRBV28	TRBD1	CASRGESDREFMETQYF	TGTGCCAGCAGAGGAGAATCGGACAGGGAGTTTATGGAGACCCAGTACTTC
TRBJ2-7	few	TRBV5-4	NA	CASSFWGSSYEQYF	TGTGCCAGCAGCTTTTGGGGAAGCTCCTACGAGCAGTACTTC
TRBJ1-2	NA	TRBV7-8	NA	CASSLGVGDGYTF	TGTGCCAGCAGCTTAGGGGTGGGTGATGGCTACACCTTC
TRBJ1-2	NA	TRBV5-6	NA	CASSLVEYGYTF	TGTGCCAGCAGCTTGGTAGAATATGGCTACACCTTC
TRBJ2-3	NA	TRBV7-8	NA	CASSHPKVGADTQYF	TGTGCCAGCAGCCATCCGAAGGTGGGGGCAGATACGCAGTATTTT
TRBJ2-5	NA	TRBV7-2	NA	CASSLVSAPKTQYF	TGTGCCAGCAGCTTAGTTTCAGCCCCCAAGACCCAGTACTTC
TRBJ2-7	NA	TRBV6-1	NA	CASSWTADYEQYF	TGTGCCAGCAGCTGGACAGCGGACTACGAGCAGTACTTC
TRBJ2-1	NA	TRBV10-2	NA	CASSPGPEGPYNEQFF	TGCGCCAGCAGTCCGGGCCCGGAGGGGCCGTACAATGAGCAGTTCTTC
TRBJ1-2	NA	TRBV28	NA	CASRDGTGGGYTF	TGTGCCAGCAGGGACGGGACCGGCGGTGGCTACACCTTC
TRBJ2-1	NA	TRBV19	NA	CASSIGYNEQFF	TGTGCCAGTAGTATAGGGTACAATGAGCAGTTCTTC
TRBJ1-1	NA	TRBV5-1	NA	CASRGPAHTEAFF	TGCGCCAGCAGAGGCCCGGCCCACACTGAAGCTTTCTTT
TRBJ2-1	NA	TRBV4-3	NA	CASSNRDGYNEQFF	TGCGCCAGCAGCAACCGGGACGGCTACAATGAGCAGTTCTTC
TRBJ1-3	NA	TRBV2	NA	CASRDVGGRNTIYF	TGTGCCAGCAGGGATGTTGGTGGACGAAACACCATATATTTT
TRBJ1-1	NA	TRBV19	NA	CASSIRFGRLNTEAFF	TGTGCCAGTAGTATAAGGTTCGGACGGTTGAACACTGAAGCTTTCTTT
TRBJ2-1	NA	TRBV19	TRBD2	CASTPPGGNPYNEQFF	TGTGCCAGTACTCCGCCGGGAGGGAACCCCTACAATGAGCAGTTCTTC
TRBJ1-1	NA	TRBV29-1	NA	CSGFKVGTEAFF	TGCAGCGGTTTTAAGGTCGGAACTGAAGCTTTCTTT
TRBJ1-5	NA	TRBV4-1	TRBD1	CASSQDATTGGPNQPQHF	TGCGCCAGCAGCCAAGACGCCACGACAGGGGGTCCGAATCAGCCCCAGCATTTT
TRBJ2-7	few	TRBV4-3	NA	CASSQDNEMPSYEQYF	TGCGCCAGCAGCCAAGATAACGAGATGCCCTCCTACGAGCAGTACTTC
TRBJ2-1	NA	TRBV7-2	NA	CASTLTWGLNYNEQFF	TGTGCCAGCACCCTGACCTGGGGCCTAAACTACAATGAGCAGTTCTTC
TRBJ2-7	NA	TRBV28	NA	CASSLSSDEQYF	TGTGCCAGCAGTTTATCCTCGGACGAGCAGTACTTC
TRBJ2-7	NA	TRBV27	TRBD1	CASSLYRGRDEQYF	TGTGCCAGCAGTTTATACAGGGGGCGGGACGAGCAGTACTTC
TRBJ2-7	NA	TRBV7-9	NA	CASSLAPFYEQYF	TGTGCCAGCAGCTTAGCCCCCTTCTACGAGCAGTACTTC
TRBJ1-2	NA	TRBV9	TRBD1	CASSVGGRGSYTF	TGTGCCAGCAGCGTAGGGGGCAGGGGGAGCTACACCTTC
TRBJ2-7	NA	TRBV10-1	TRBD1	CASSESGQAYEQYF	TGCGCCAGCAGTGAGTCGGGACAGGCCTACGAGCAGTACTTC
TRBJ1-6	once	TRBV25-1	TRBD1	CASSEGTGPRRNSPLHF	TGTGCCAGCAGTGAGGGGACAGGGCCACGCAGGAATTCACCCCTCCACTTT
TRBJ1-2	NA	TRBV4-1	TRBD1	CASSHTGTGNGYTF	TGCGCCAGCAGCCATACCGGGACAGGGAATGGCTACACCTTC
TRBJ1-5	NA	TRBV28	TRBD1	CASSGGTGGSSQPQHF	TGTGCCAGCAGCGGGGGGACAGGGGGCTCATCGCAGCCCCAGCATTTT
TRBJ1-1	NA	TRBV2	NA	CASSERVWEAFF	TGTGCCAGCAGTGAAAGGGTCTGGGAAGCTTTCTTT
TRBJ1-2	NA	TRBV7-9	NA	CASSPLGTQYGYTF	TGTGCCAGCAGCCCCCTGGGGACGCAGTATGGCTACACCTTC
TRBJ2-5	NA	TRBV5-4	NA	CASSLLPGVETQYF	TGTGCCAGCAGCTTGTTGCCGGGAGTGGAGACCCAGTACTTC
TRBJ2-7	NA	TRBV28	NA	CASSFLDYPYEQYF	TGTGCCAGCAGTTTTCTGGACTACCCCTACGAGCAGTACTTC
TRBJ2-5	NA	TRBV4-3	NA	CASRARRTDQETQYF	TGCGCCAGCAGGGCAAGACGGACAGATCAAGAGACCCAGTACTTC
TRBJ2-3	once	TRBV5-6	NA	CASTEGHNTDTQYF	TGTGCCAGCACCGAGGGACATAACACAGATACGCAGTATTTT
TRBJ2-1	NA	TRBV19	NA	CASSIEGTPLYNEQFF	TGTGCCAGTAGTATAGAGGGAACCCCCCTCTACAATGAGCAGTTCTTC
TRBJ1-1	NA	TRBV7-9	NA	CASSSSGVAVTEAFF	TGTGCCAGCAGCTCTTCAGGGGTGGCAGTGACTGAAGCTTTCTTT
TRBJ1-1	NA	TRBV11-2	NA	CASSLTYSQRGTEAFF	TGTGCCAGCAGCTTAACTTACTCCCAGAGAGGCACTGAAGCTTTCTTT
TRBJ1-3	NA	TRBV6-6	NA	CASTPPASGNTIYF	TGTGCCAGCACCCCCCCCGCCTCTGGAAACACCATATATTTT